Included here is one TCR beta chain sequence, with context. Its target is not known. This record belongs to a study of cytomegalovirus exposure and HLA in healthy donors. Findings and caveats of the study: In vitro data verified a few CMV-associated chains as specific for CMV antigens.

The PCR made use of 60 Vbeta and 13 Jbeta primers. Some clones are missing from TCRdb's copy, which holds only in-frame ones; the method was immunoSEQ multiplex PCR. The table has roughly 120,000 clones, 75% to 85% seen once. This CDR3 contains 13 residues. V dropped 5 bases and J dropped 8; count of bases not matched to a gene: 4. Germline CDR1 and CDR2: SGHTA and FQGTGA. Sequenced material: PBMCs. The chain uses TRBV7-3 and TRBJ1-1; TRBD1 matches at 11 bases. This receptor was identified in a male donor in good health and CMV-seronegative. CDR3 sequence: CASSRTGGQEAFF. Here the CDR3 DNA reads TGTGCCAGCAGCAGGACAGGGGGCCAGGAAGCTTTCTTT. Full variable domain (rest looked up from reference TRBV7-3 and TRBJ1-1): GAGVSQTPSNKVTEKGKYVELRCDPISGHTALYWYRQSLGQGPEFLIYFQGTGAADDSGLPNDRFFAVRPEGSVSTLKIQRTERGDSAVYLCASSRTGGQEAFFGQGTRLTVV.